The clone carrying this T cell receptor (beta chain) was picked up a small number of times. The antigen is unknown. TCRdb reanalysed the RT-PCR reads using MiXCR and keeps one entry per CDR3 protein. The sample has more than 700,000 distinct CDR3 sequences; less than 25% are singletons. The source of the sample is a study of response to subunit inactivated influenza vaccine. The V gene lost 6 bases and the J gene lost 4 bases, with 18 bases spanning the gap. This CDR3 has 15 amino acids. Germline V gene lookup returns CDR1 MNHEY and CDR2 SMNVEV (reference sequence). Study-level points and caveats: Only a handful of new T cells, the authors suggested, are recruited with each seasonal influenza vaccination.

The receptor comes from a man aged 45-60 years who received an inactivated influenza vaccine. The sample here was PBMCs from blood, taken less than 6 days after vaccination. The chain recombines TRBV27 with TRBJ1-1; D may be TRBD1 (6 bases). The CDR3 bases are TGTGCCAGCAGCCCCTGGGGGGGGCTCGGCACTGAAGCTTTCTTT. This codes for CASSPWGGLGTEAFF.